Listed below are T cell receptor beta chains from one sample, sequenced in a study of shared clonotypes between healthy human individuals. Profiling relied on immunoSEQ multiplex PCR, and the TCRdb table lists in-frame clones only, not all of them. The table has roughly 660,000 clones, around 90% seen once; the top ten hold less than 40%. The sequencing sample was made of memory CD8+ T cells from PBMCs. The receptors were sampled from a young man in good health. Some clones in this sample may be carry-over from other donors' samples. Both conserved end residues are part of each CDR3. Fields, in order: clone size, D gene, V gene, J gene, CDR3 protein, CDR3 DNA. A D gene is named only where the DNA matches it firmly. Rows give clone size only sometimes, using once, few, many, or a class for an expanded clone.

NA	NA	TRBV4-1	TRBJ1-3	CASSQGLNSGNTIYF	TGCGCCAGCAGCCAAGGACTTAACTCTGGAAACACCATATATTTT
NA	NA	TRBV13	TRBJ2-7	CASSPLQGGAYYEQYF	TGTGCCAGCAGCCCTTTACAGGGAGGAGCTTACTACGAGCAGTACTTC
NA	NA	TRBV27	TRBJ2-7	CASSLVGAMYEQYF	TGTGCCAGTAGTCTCGTGGGGGCTATGTACGAGCAGTACTTC
NA	NA	TRBV5-4	TRBJ1-1	CASSVDILNTEAFF	TGTGCCAGCAGCGTGGATATTTTGAACACTGAAGCTTTCTTT
once	NA	TRBV19	TRBJ1-5	CASSIGLTAKEPQHF	TGTGCCAGTAGTATTGGTTTGACAGCGAAGGAGCCCCAGCATTTT
NA	TRBD2	TRBV2	TRBJ2-1	CASSERIEASGINEQFF	TGTGCCAGCAGTGAGCGAATTGAGGCTAGCGGGATAAATGAGCAGTTCTTC
NA	NA	TRBV7-6	TRBJ2-3	CASSRFTDTQYF	TGTGCCAGCAGTCGGTTCACAGATACGCAGTATTTT
NA	NA	TRBV4-3	TRBJ2-7	CASSLTRIHEQYF	TGCGCCAGCAGCCTAACCAGGATCCACGAGCAGTACTTC
NA	NA	TRBV28	TRBJ2-3	CASSSDSGIVDTQYF	TGTGCCAGCAGTAGCGACAGCGGCATCGTGGATACGCAGTATTTT
NA	NA	TRBV10-3	TRBJ2-7	CAISLDSYEQYF	TGTGCCATCAGCCTCGACAGTTACGAGCAGTACTTC
NA	NA	TRBV13	TRBJ2-7	CASSLGSSYEQYF	TGTGCCAGCAGCTTAGGTTCCTCCTACGAGCAGTACTTC
NA	NA	TRBV15	TRBJ2-7	CATSRGGGDYEQYF	TGTGCCACCAGCAGGGGCGGTGGGGACTACGAGCAGTACTTC
NA	TRBD1	TRBV28	TRBJ2-1	CASSFSWTGGSDEQFF	TGTGCCAGCAGTTTTAGTTGGACAGGGGGCTCTGATGAGCAGTTCTTC
few	TRBD2	TRBV7-9	TRBJ2-7	CASSSGLARGYEQYF	TGTGCCAGCAGCTCTGGACTAGCACGGGGCTACGAGCAGTACTTC
NA	NA	TRBV19	TRBJ1-1	CASTMGLISEAFF	TGTGCCAGTACCATGGGGTTGATCTCTGAAGCTTTCTTT
NA	NA	TRBV28	TRBJ2-5	CASSWGDSSYQETQYF	TGTGCCAGCAGTTGGGGGGACTCCTCGTACCAAGAGACCCAGTACTTC
NA	TRBD1	TRBV10-3	TRBJ2-1	CAIQGRDSEQFF	TGTGCCATCCAAGGTCGGGACAGTGAGCAGTTCTTC
NA	NA	TRBV28	TRBJ1-2	CASMHIAQVGYGYTF	TGTGCCAGCATGCACATCGCCCAAGTTGGCTATGGCTACACCTTC
NA	TRBD1	TRBV5-1	TRBJ2-1	CASSKGQSSSYNEQFF	TGCGCCAGCAGCAAGGGACAGTCTAGCTCCTACAATGAGCAGTTCTTC
NA	NA	TRBV5-1	TRBJ1-2	CASSSERSGHTSRGYGYTF	TGCGCCAGCAGCTCCGAGCGTTCGGGCCACACATCCCGCGGCTATGGCTACACCTTC
NA	TRBD2	TRBV4-3	TRBJ2-1	CASSQERLAGFWDEQFF	TGCGCCAGCAGCCAAGAAAGACTAGCGGGGTTTTGGGATGAGCAGTTCTTC
NA	NA	TRBV19	TRBJ1-1	CASRATEAFF	TGTGCCAGTAGGGCCACTGAAGCTTTCTTT
NA	NA	TRBV19	TRBJ1-5	CASSPLAGGYQPQHF	TGTGCCAGTAGTCCGCTGGCAGGCGGGTATCAGCCCCAGCATTTT
NA	TRBD2	TRBV7-3	TRBJ2-1	CASSLLAGVYNEQFF	TGTGCCAGCAGCTTACTAGCGGGAGTATACAATGAGCAGTTCTTC
NA	NA	TRBV9	TRBJ1-1	CASSVGEGAIEAFF	TGTGCCAGCAGCGTAGGTGAAGGTGCCATTGAAGCTTTCTTT
NA	TRBD2	TRBV7-9	TRBJ2-3	CASSIKAGGPTDTQYF	TGTGCCAGCAGCATCAAAGCGGGAGGGCCCACAGATACGCAGTATTTT
NA	TRBD1	TRBV4-2	TRBJ1-1	CASRILGGRYTEAFF	TGTGCCAGCAGGATTTTAGGGGGCAGGTACACTGAAGCTTTCTTT
NA	TRBD1	TRBV7-9	TRBJ2-2	CASSPPTGSSGTGELFF	TGTGCCAGCAGCCCTCCGACAGGGTCTTCCGGCACCGGGGAGCTGTTTTTT
NA	TRBD2	TRBV27	TRBJ2-7	CASSLAGGGHEQYF	TGTGCCAGCAGTTTAGCGGGAGGCGGCCACGAGCAGTACTTC
NA	NA	TRBV6-5	TRBJ1-2	CASSYSQFSGDGYTF	TGTGCCAGCAGTTACTCGCAATTTTCGGGGGATGGCTACACCTTC
NA	NA	TRBV7-9	TRBJ1-2	CASTSGPAAYGYTF	TGTGCCAGCACCTCGGGACCCGCGGCCTATGGCTACACCTTC
NA	NA	TRBV15	TRBJ2-1	CATSRDLVNNNEQFF	TGTGCCACCAGCAGAGATCTGGTCAACAACAATGAGCAGTTCTTC
NA	NA	TRBV15	TRBJ2-1	CASKERQDPYNEQFF	TGTGCCAGCAAAGAACGACAGGACCCCTACAATGAGCAGTTCTTC
NA	NA	TRBV27	TRBJ2-7	CASSPNHPVEEQYF	TGTGCCAGCAGTCCCAACCATCCCGTGGAGGAGCAGTACTTC
NA	TRBD1	TRBV7-9	TRBJ2-2	CASSARQGERAGELFF	TGTGCCAGCAGCGCCCGACAGGGGGAAAGGGCCGGGGAGCTGTTTTTT
NA	NA	TRBV5-1	TRBJ2-1	CASSGWVKSYNEQFF	TGCGCCAGCAGCGGGTGGGTGAAAAGCTACAATGAGCAGTTCTTC
NA	NA	TRBV28	TRBJ2-1	CASNHRLVRVPHEQFF	TGTGCCAGCAACCACCGACTAGTTAGGGTCCCACATGAGCAGTTCTTC
NA	NA	TRBV13	TRBJ2-7	CASSLGGAEGYF	TGTGCCAGCAGCTTAGGAGGGGCGGAAGGTTACTTC
NA	NA	TRBV10-3	TRBJ1-1	CAISARDINTEAFF	TGTGCCATCAGCGCTAGGGACATCAACACTGAAGCTTTCTTT
NA	NA	TRBV5-1	TRBJ2-5	CASSGLETQYF	TGCGCCAGCAGCGGACTTGAGACCCAGTACTTC
NA	TRBD1	TRBV6-1	TRBJ1-4	CASSLGTGRSEKLFF	TGTGCCAGCAGTCTGGGGACAGGGAGGAGTGAAAAACTGTTTTTT
NA	NA	TRBV27	TRBJ1-5	CASSPRGNQPQHF	TGTGCCAGCAGCCCACGAGGCAATCAGCCCCAGCATTTT
once	NA	TRBV10-3	TRBJ2-7	CAISESLGENYEQYF	TGTGCCATCAGTGAGTCTTTGGGGGAGAACTACGAGCAGTACTTC
NA	TRBD2	TRBV19	TRBJ2-7	CASSIGGGRVDEQYF	TGTGCCAGTAGTATAGGTGGAGGGAGGGTCGACGAGCAGTACTTC
NA	TRBD2	TRBV28	TRBJ2-7	CASSRGESYEQYF	TGTGCCAGCAGCCGGGGGGAGAGCTACGAGCAGTACTTC
once	NA	TRBV28	TRBJ2-1	CASSFPWNGYEQFF	TGTGCCAGCAGTTTCCCCTGGAACGGATATGAGCAGTTCTTC
NA	TRBD2	TRBV4-1	TRBJ2-7	CASSQDRLAGASGEQYF	TGCGCCAGCAGCCAAGATCGACTAGCGGGAGCTTCGGGCGAGCAGTACTTC
few	NA	TRBV19	TRBJ1-5	CASSIRQKSNQPQHF	TGTGCCAGTAGTATCCGACAGAAAAGCAATCAGCCCCAGCATTTT
NA	TRBD1	TRBV7-3	TRBJ2-5	CASSAPQGQGDETQYF	TGTGCCAGCAGCGCTCCTCAGGGACAGGGGGACGAGACCCAGTACTTC
once	TRBD2	TRBV27	TRBJ2-7	CASRLAGGPGEQYF	TGTGCCAGCAGGCTAGCGGGAGGGCCCGGGGAGCAGTACTTC
few	NA	TRBV5-1	TRBJ1-1	CASSAPSLYGDTEAFF	TGCGCCAGCAGCGCACCAAGTCTCTACGGAGACACTGAAGCTTTCTTT
NA	TRBD1	TRBV4-1	TRBJ2-7	CASSHDPDRGSYEQYF	TGCGCCAGCAGCCACGATCCGGACAGGGGGAGTTACGAGCAGTACTTC
once	NA	TRBV14	TRBJ2-7	CASSQEGSAYEQYF	TGTGCCAGCAGCCAAGAAGGTTCCGCCTACGAGCAGTACTTC